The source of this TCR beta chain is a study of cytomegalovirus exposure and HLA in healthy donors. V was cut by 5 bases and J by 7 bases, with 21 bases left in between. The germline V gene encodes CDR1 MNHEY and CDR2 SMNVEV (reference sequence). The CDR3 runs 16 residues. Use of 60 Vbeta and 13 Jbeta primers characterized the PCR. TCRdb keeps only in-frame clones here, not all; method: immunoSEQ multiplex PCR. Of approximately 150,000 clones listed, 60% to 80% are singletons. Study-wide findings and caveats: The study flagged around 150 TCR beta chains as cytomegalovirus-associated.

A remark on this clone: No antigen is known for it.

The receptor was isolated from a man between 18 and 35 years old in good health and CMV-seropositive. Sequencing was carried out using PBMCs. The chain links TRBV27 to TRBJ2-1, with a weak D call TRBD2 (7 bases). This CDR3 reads CASSPLGGGLYNEQFF. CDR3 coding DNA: TGTGCCAGCAGTCCTCTCGGCGGGGGCTTATATAATGAGCAGTTCTTC.